The clone carrying this T cell receptor beta chain showed up many times. The antigen is unknown. The entry originates in a study of blood T cells in healthy people across ages. The study's findings and limits: Naive T cell percentage strongly correlated with TCR beta diversity.

A second PCR, run for about 6 to 12 cycles, used a sample-barcoded 5' primer plus a J-beta primer mix. TCRdb reanalysed the 5' RACE reads using MiXCR and keeps one entry per CDR3 protein. The table has about 640,000 distinct CDR3 sequences, 58% seen once; the top ten hold 30% to 40%. This CDR3 is 15 amino acids long. V lost 2 bases, J lost 1 base, and 3 bases stayed unmatched. The germline V gene has CDR1 LGHNA and CDR2 YNFKEQ. This receptor was obtained from a man aged 60 to 69 in good health. The specimen was blood. The rearrangement joins TRBV4-2 to TRBJ2-3, with TRBD2 matching 7 bases. The CDR3 coding sequence is TGTGCCAGCAGCCAATGGGGGGGGGGCACAGATACGCAGTATTTT. Protein sequence: CASSQWGGGTDTQYF.